This TCR beta chain originates from a study of blood T cell repertoires in COVID-19. Method: immunoSEQ multiplex PCR; TCRdb's copy keeps in-frame clones and lacks some. Of over 300,000 clones detected, approximately 85% appear once; the ten largest clones hold about 1.6%. The V end lost 5 bases, the J end lost 8 bases, and 12 bases lay between the germline ends. Per germline, CDR1 SGHTA and CDR2 FQGNSA. The CDR3 runs 13 residues. Sequencing used peripheral blood. The receptor was derived from a woman aged 45-65 years with acute or convalescent COVID-19. J is TRBJ1-4 and V is TRBV7-2, with a possible D match to TRBD1 (6 bases). The CDR3 spells CASSLRGGEKLFF. DNA for the CDR3: TGTGCCAGCAGCCTCAGGGGCGGGGAAAAACTGTTTTTT. Full variable domain (outside the CDR3, taken from reference TRBV7-2 and TRBJ1-4): GAGVSQSPSNKVTEKGKDVELRCDPISGHTALYWYRQSLGQGLEFLIYFQGNSAPDKSGLPSDRFSAERTGGSVSTLTIQRTQQEDSAVYLCASSLRGGEKLFFGSGTQLSVL.